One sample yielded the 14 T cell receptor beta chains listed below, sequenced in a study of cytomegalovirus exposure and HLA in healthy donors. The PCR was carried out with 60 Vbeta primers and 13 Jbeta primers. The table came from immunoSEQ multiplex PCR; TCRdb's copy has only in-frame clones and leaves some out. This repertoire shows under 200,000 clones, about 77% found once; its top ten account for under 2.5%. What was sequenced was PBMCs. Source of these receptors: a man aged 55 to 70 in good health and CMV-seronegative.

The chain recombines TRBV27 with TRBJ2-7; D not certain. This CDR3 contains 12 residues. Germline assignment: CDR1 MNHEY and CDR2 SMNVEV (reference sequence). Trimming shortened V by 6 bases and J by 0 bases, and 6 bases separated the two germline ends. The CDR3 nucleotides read TGTGCCAGCAGCCTCCGCTCCTACGAGCAGTACTTC. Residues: CASSLRSYEQYF.

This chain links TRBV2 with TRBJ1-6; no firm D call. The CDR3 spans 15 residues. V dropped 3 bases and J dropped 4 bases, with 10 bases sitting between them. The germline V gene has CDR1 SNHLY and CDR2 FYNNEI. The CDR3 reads CASSDRISYNSPLHF. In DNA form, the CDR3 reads TGTGCCAGCAGTGACAGGATATCATATAATTCACCCCTCCACTTT. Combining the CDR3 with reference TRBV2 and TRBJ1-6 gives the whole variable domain EPEVTQTPSHQVTQMGQEVILRCVPISNHLYFYWYRQILGQKVEFLVSFYNNEISEKSEIFDDQFSVERPDGSNFTLKIRSTKLEDSAMYFCASSDRISYNSPLHFGNGTRLTVT.

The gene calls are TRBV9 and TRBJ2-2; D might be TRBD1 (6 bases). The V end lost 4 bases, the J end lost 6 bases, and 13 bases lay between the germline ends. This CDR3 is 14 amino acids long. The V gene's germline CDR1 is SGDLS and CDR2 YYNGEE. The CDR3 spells CASSSTGMPGELFF. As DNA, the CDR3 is TGTGCCAGCAGCTCAACAGGGATGCCCGGGGAGCTGTTTTTT.

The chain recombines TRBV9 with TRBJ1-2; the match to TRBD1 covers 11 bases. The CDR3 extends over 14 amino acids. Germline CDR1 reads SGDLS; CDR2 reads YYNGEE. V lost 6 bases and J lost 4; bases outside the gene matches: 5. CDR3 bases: TGTGCCAGCATCGGACAGGGGGCATCCTATGGCTACACCTTC. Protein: CASIGQGASYGYTF. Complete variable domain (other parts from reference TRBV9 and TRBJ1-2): DSGVTQTPKHLITATGQRVTLRCSPRSGDLSVYWYQQSLDQGLQFLIQYYNGEERAKGNILERFSAQQFPDLHSELNLSSLELGDSALYFCASIGQGASYGYTFGSGTRLTVV.

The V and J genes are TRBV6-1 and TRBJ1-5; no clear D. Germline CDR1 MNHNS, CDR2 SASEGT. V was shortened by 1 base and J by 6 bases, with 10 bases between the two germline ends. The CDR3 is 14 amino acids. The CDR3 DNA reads TGTGCCAGCAGTGAAGGGGCGTCCGGTCAGCCCCAGCATTTT. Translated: CASSEGASGQPQHF.

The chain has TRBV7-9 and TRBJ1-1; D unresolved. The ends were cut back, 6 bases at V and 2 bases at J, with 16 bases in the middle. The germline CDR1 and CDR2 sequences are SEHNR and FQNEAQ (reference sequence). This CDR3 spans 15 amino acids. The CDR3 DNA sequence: TGTGCCAGCAGTTCAACCACGCAGAAAAACACTGAAGCTTTCTTT. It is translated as CASSSTTQKNTEAFF.

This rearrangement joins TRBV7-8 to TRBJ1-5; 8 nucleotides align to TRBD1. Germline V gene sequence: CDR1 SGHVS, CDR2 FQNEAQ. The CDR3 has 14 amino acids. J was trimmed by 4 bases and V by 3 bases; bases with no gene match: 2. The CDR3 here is CASSFDRGNQPQHF. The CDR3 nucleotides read TGTGCCAGCAGCTTTGACAGGGGTAATCAGCCCCAGCATTTT.

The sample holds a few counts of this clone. The CDR3 nucleotides are TGTGCCAGCAGTTACTCAACCTGGACAAACACTGAAGCTTTCTTT. Translated: CASSYSTWTNTEAFF. This rearrangement joins TRBV6-5 to TRBJ1-1; weak D call: TRBD1 (5 bases). Deletions cut 0 bases from V and 2 bases from J, with 10 bases between. Per germline, CDR1 MNHEY and CDR2 SVGAGI. CDR3 length: 15 amino acids.

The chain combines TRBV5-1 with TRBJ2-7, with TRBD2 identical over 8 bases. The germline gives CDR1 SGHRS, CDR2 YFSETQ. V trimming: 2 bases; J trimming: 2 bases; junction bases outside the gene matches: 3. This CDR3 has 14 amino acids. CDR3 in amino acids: CASSFSGGAYEQYF. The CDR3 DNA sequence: TGCGCCAGCAGCTTCAGCGGGGGAGCCTACGAGCAGTACTTC.

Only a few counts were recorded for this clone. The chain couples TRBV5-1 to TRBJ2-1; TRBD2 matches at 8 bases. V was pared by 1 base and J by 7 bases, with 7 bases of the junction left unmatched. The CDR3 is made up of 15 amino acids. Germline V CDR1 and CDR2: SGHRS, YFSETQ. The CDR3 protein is CASSLLGLVSNEQFF. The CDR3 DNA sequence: TGCGCCAGCAGCTTGTTGGGACTAGTAAGTAATGAGCAGTTCTTC. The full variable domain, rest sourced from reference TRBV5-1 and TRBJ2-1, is KAGVTQTPRYLIKTRGQQVTLSCSPISGHRSVSWYQQTPGQGLQFLFEYFSETQRNKGNFPGRFSGRQFSNSRSEMNVSTLELGDSALYLCASSLLGLVSNEQFFGPGTRLTVL.

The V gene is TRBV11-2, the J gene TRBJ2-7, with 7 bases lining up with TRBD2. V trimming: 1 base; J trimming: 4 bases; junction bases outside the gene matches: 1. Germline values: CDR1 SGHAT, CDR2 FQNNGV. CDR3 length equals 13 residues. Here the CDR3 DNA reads TGTGCCAGCAGCTTAGGGGAGGGGTACGAGCAGTACTTC. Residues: CASSLGEGYEQYF.

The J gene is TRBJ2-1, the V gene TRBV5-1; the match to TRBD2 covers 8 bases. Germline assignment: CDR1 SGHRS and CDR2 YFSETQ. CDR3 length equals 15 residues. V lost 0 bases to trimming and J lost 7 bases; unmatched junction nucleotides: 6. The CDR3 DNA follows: TGCGCCAGCAGCTTGGACGGGGGGGCTCCAAATGAGCAGTTCTTC. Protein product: CASSLDGGAPNEQFF.

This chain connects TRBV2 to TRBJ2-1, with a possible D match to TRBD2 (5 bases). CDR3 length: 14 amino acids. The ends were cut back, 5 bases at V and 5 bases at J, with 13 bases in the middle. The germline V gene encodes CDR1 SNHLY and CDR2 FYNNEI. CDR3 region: CASSLRTGDNEQFF. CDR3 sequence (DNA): TGTGCCAGCAGTCTTAGGACTGGTGACAATGAGCAGTTCTTC.

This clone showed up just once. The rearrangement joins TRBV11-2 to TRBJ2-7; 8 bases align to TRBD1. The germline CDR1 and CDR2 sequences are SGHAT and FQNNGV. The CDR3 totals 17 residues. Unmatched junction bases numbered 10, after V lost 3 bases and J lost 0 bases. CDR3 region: CASSLSAGQATSYEQYF. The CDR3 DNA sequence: TGTGCCAGCAGCTTGTCGGCGGGACAGGCAACCTCCTACGAGCAGTACTTC. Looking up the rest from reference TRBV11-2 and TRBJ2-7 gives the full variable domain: EAGVAQSPRYKIIEKRQSVAFWCNPISGHATLYWYQQILGQGPKLLIQFQNNGVVDDSQLPKDRFSAERLKGVDSTLKIQPAKLEDSAVYLCASSLSAGQATSYEQYFGPGTRLTVT.